The next 10 T cell receptor beta chains were all read from a single sample in a study of T cell responses to AZD1222 COVID-19 vaccine. TCRdb keeps only in-frame clones here, not all; method: immunoSEQ multiplex PCR. The repertoire includes roughly 140,000 clones, 91% of them detected once, and approximately 5.3% sits in the top ten. The input for sequencing was peripheral blood, taken on day 0 of AZD1222 vaccination. Receptor source: an adult in good health.

The rearrangement joins TRBV18 to TRBJ1-2; 7 bases fit TRBD1. This CDR3 contains 13 residues. V lost 6 bases, J lost 5 bases, and 6 bases stayed unmatched. CDR1 and CDR2 from the germline V gene are KGHSH and LQKENI. In DNA, the CDR3 is TGTGCCAGCTCCCGTGACAGGGTTTATGGCTACACCTTC. The encoded protein is CASSRDRVYGYTF.

In its sample, this clone was seen once. The chain carries TRBV28 and TRBJ1-4; D is possibly TRBD1 (6 bases). V was clipped by 10 bases and J by 8 bases, with 23 bases between them. Germline V gene data show CDR1 as MDHEN and CDR2 as SYDVKM. The CDR3 is 15 residues long. In DNA, the CDR3 is TGTGCCACCATAGGGAGGGGGGTGACGGGAGAAAAACTGTTTTTT. This codes for CATIGRGVTGEKLFF.

The chain uses TRBV28 and TRBJ2-2; D possibly corresponds to TRBD2 (6 bases). Germline V gives CDR1 MDHEN, CDR2 SYDVKM. V lost 3 bases, J lost 6 bases, and 20 bases lay in between. The length of the CDR3 is 17 residues. The CDR3 spells CASSFPSPTSPAGELFF. CDR3 bases: TGTGCCAGCAGTTTTCCCAGCCCAACTAGCCCGGCCGGGGAGCTGTTTTTT.

The V call is TRBV7-2, the J call TRBJ2-1; D uncertain. The germline V gene has CDR1 SGHTA and CDR2 FQGNSA. The CDR3 is 14 amino acids. Deletions cut 4 bases from V and 12 bases from J, with 19 bases between. The CDR3 loop reads CASSSDPALPGQFF. The CDR3 bases are TGTGCCAGCAGCTCCGATCCGGCTCTACCGGGGCAGTTCTTC. The full variable domain, completed using reference TRBV7-2 and TRBJ2-1, is GAGVSQSPSNKVTEKGKDVELRCDPISGHTALYWYRQSLGQGLEFLIYFQGNSAPDKSGLPSDRFSAERTGGSVSTLTIQRTQQEDSAVYLCASSSDPALPGQFFGPGTRLTVL.

The chain combines TRBV19 with TRBJ1-5; D perhaps matches TRBD1 (6 bases). Trimming cost V 5 bases and J 6 bases, with 14 bases left between them. CDR1 is LNHDA and CDR2 is SQIVND in the germline V gene (reference sequence). The CDR3 extends over 14 amino acids. CDR3 sequence: CASSFGGAGQPQHF. DNA of the CDR3: TGTGCCAGTAGTTTTGGGGGGGCGGGTCAGCCCCAGCATTTT.

The rearrangement uses TRBV19 and TRBJ2-7; TRBD1 aligns across 8 bases. The CDR3 sequence is 14 residues long. Germline trimming cut 5 bases from V and 5 bases from J; bases unmatched to any gene: 8. Germline CDR1 is LNHDA and CDR2 is SQIVND (reference sequence). CDR3 sequence (DNA): TGTGCCAGTAGTGTACAGGGGGGAAAGGACGAGCAGTACTTC. Its translation: CASSVQGGKDEQYF.

The J gene is TRBJ2-7, the V gene TRBV14, with a tentative D call TRBD1 (6 bases). The germline V gene has CDR1 SGHDN and CDR2 FVKESK. CDR3 size: 14 residues. The germline V and J ends were trimmed by 4 bases and 5 bases, with 15 bases remaining between them. The CDR3 DNA reads TGTGCCAGCAGCCCCCGACAGGTGGGTCACGAGCAGTACTTC. Its translation is CASSPRQVGHEQYF.

The chain links TRBV6-1 to TRBJ2-2; perhaps TRBD2 as D (5 bases). Per the germline V gene, CDR1 is MNHNS and CDR2 is SASEGT. V gave up 3 bases and J gave up 4 bases, with 9 bases separating them. CDR3 length: 14 amino acids. Written as DNA, the CDR3 is TGTGCCAGCAGTGACACTAGGGTCACCGGGGAGCTGTTTTTT. As protein: CASSDTRVTGELFF.

As to this clone: Distinct nucleotide sequences in the sample also encode this CDR3. This chain joins TRBV12-3 or TRBV12-4 and TRBJ2-1; unclear D gene. Trimming removed 1 base at V and 9 bases at J, with 4 bases between. The CDR3 is 11 amino acids. The CDR3 bases are TGTGCCAGCAGTTTAGGAGGTGAGCAGTTCTTC. Translation gives CASSLGGEQFF.

The chain has TRBV27 and TRBJ2-1; 9 nucleotides line up with TRBD2. In germline, CDR1 is MNHEY, CDR2 SMNVEV (reference sequence). Germline trimming cut 3 bases from V and 0 bases from J; bases unmatched to any gene: 3. The CDR3 is 16 amino acids. In nucleotides, the CDR3 is TGTGCCAGCAGTTTGGGTAGCGGGAGCTCCTACAATGAGCAGTTCTTC. It specifies CASSLGSGSSYNEQFF.